Following are 18 T cell receptor beta chains from one sample sequenced in a study of cytomegalovirus exposure and HLA in healthy donors. The PCR ran on 60 Vbeta and 13 Jbeta primers. Clones were sequenced by immunoSEQ multiplex PCR, and TCRdb holds only the in-frame ones, with some missing. This repertoire shows about 140,000 clones, approximately 77% found once; its top ten account for approximately 5%. Sequences were obtained from PBMCs. Receptor source: a woman between 45 and 65 years old in good health and CMV-seronegative.

The CDR3: CASSPGTGDVLALHF. In DNA, the CDR3 is TGTGCCAGCAGCCCCGGGACAGGGGATGTTTTAGCCCTCCACTTT. The genes are TRBV7-9 and TRBJ1-6; 10 nucleotides agree with TRBD1. The V gene's germline CDR1 is SEHNR and CDR2 FQNEAQ (reference sequence). The V segment lost 5 bases and the J segment 14 bases; nucleotides outside the gene matches: 12. This CDR3 comprises 15 residues.

This chain uses TRBV10-3 with TRBJ2-5; tentatively, D is TRBD2 (7 bases). This CDR3 has 14 residues. Trimming shortened V by 6 bases and J by 4 bases, and 15 bases separated the two germline ends. CDR1 is ENHRY and CDR2 is SYGVKD in the germline V gene. In nucleotides, the CDR3 is TGTGCCATCAGCTCGACAGGACTAGGAGAGACCCAGTACTTC. Encoded protein: CAISSTGLGETQYF.

This clone occurred once. The chain couples TRBV4-3 to TRBJ1-6; D not certain. The CDR3 consists of 13 residues. Per the germline V gene, CDR1 is LGHNA and CDR2 is YSLEER. The germline V and J ends were trimmed by 5 bases and 7 bases, with 9 bases remaining between them. In DNA, the CDR3 is TGCGCCAGCAGCTTGGCCAGAAATTCACCCCTCCACTTT. It encodes CASSLARNSPLHF.

The chain carries TRBV5-1 and TRBJ2-5; maybe TRBD2 (5 bases). This CDR3 spans 14 amino acids. Germline V lookup: CDR1 SGHRS, CDR2 YFSETQ. The ends were cut back, 4 bases at V and 2 bases at J, with 12 bases in the middle. CDR3 sequence (DNA): TGCGCCAGCAGCCCGCGGAGGCAACAAGAGACCCAGTACTTC. Translated: CASSPRRQQETQYF.

This clone showed up just a few times. The chain joins TRBV5-1 to TRBJ2-1; 10 positions match TRBD2. The CDR3 sequence is 20 residues long. Germline V gene sequence: CDR1 SGHRS, CDR2 YFSETQ. Trimming took 2 bases from V and 6 from J; bases not matched to a gene: 20. CDR3 DNA: TGCGCCAGCAGCTTCCCGATTCGTCTAGCGGGGGTCCCGTCACTCAATGAGCAGTTCTTC. It is translated as CASSFPIRLAGVPSLNEQFF.

V usage is TRBV6-6 and J usage is TRBJ1-2, with a weak D call TRBD1 (6 bases). V was shortened by 2 bases and J by 2 bases, with 12 bases between the two germline ends. Germline lookup yields CDR1 MNHNY and CDR2 SVGAGI (reference sequence). The CDR3 totals 15 residues. In DNA form, the CDR3 reads TGTGCCAGCAGTTACCCGCCCCAGGGGAACTATGGCTACACCTTC. Encoded protein: CASSYPPQGNYGYTF.

V and J are TRBV6-5 and TRBJ1-2; a weak D match, TRBD1 (6 bases). Germline CDR1 and CDR2: MNHEY and SVGAGI. The CDR3 loop spans 13 amino acids. V lost 6 bases to trimming and J lost 4 bases, with 12 bases between them. The CDR3 DNA reads as TGTGCCAGCAGAAGAGGACAGACCTATGGCTACACCTTC. Its protein product is CASRRGQTYGYTF.

This chain links TRBV27 with TRBJ2-1, with TRBD1 matching 7 bases. V lost 2 bases, J lost 3 bases, and 1 base stayed unmatched. The germline V gene has CDR1 MNHEY and CDR2 SMNVEV (reference sequence). The CDR3 covers 14 residues. CDR3 region: CASSLGDSYNEQFF. The CDR3 DNA reads TGTGCCAGCAGTTTAGGGGACAGCTACAATGAGCAGTTCTTC.

The CDR3 loop reads CASSAGGGTGSYEQYF. In nucleotides, the CDR3 is TGTGCCAGCAGCGCAGGGGGAGGGACAGGGAGCTACGAGCAGTACTTC. The chain combines TRBV9 with TRBJ2-7; 9 bases agree with TRBD1. The CDR3 is 16 residues long. Trimming removed 3 bases from V and 3 bases from J; junction bases left unmatched: 10. Germline V gene lookup returns CDR1 SGDLS and CDR2 YYNGEE.

V gene TRBV5-3 combines with J gene TRBJ2-7, with 7 positions matching TRBD2. TRBV5-3 is marked as an open reading frame, function uncertain. The CDR3 covers 15 residues. J lost 1 base, V lost 5 bases, and 9 bases had no gene match. CDR3 bases: TGTGCCAGAAGTTGTGGACTAGGGGAATCCTACGAGCAGTACTTC. Its protein product is CARSCGLGESYEQYF.

The chain employs TRBV7-8 and TRBJ2-1, with D maybe TRBD1 (5 bases). The CDR3 sequence is 14 residues long. Germline values: CDR1 SGHVS, CDR2 FQNEAQ. The germline V and J ends were trimmed by 2 bases and 3 bases, with 8 bases remaining between them. CDR3 DNA sequence: TGTGCCAGCAGCTTACTGGACAACTACAATGAGCAGTTCTTC. Translating gives CASSLLDNYNEQFF.

This clone was observed a few times. The V call is TRBV25-1, the J call TRBJ1-4; maybe TRBD1 (5 bases). V lost 10 bases, J lost 10 bases, and 10 bases lay in between. CDR1 and CDR2 from the germline V gene are MGHDK and SYGVNS. The CDR3 spans 10 residues. The CDR3 nucleotides are TGTGCCACATTTCAGGGAAAACTGTTTTTT. As protein: CATFQGKLFF.

This clone was seen more than once but under ten times. The CDR3 loop is CASSRLRTSGGPNTGELFF. The CDR3 DNA follows: TGTGCCAGCAGTCGACTCCGGACTAGCGGGGGGCCGAACACCGGGGAGCTGTTTTTT. The chain recombines TRBV7-8 with TRBJ2-2; 14 bases align to TRBD2. This CDR3 is built from 19 residues. Germline V gives CDR1 SGHVS, CDR2 FQNEAQ. Unmatched junction bases numbered 9, after V lost 6 bases and J lost 0 bases.

The chain combines TRBV19 with TRBJ1-2, with TRBD1 matching 8 bases. Unmatched junction bases numbered 9, after V lost 6 bases and J lost 3 bases. This CDR3 has 15 amino acids. Per the germline V gene, CDR1 is LNHDA and CDR2 is SQIVND (reference sequence). The CDR3 DNA sequence: TGTGCCAGTAGCGACCCTCAGGGGGCTCACTATGGCTACACCTTC. Amino acids: CASSDPQGAHYGYTF. The complete variable domain, with remaining parts taken from reference TRBV19 and TRBJ1-2, reads DGGITQSPKYLFRKEGQNVTLSCEQNLNHDAMYWYRQDPGQGLRLIYYSQIVNDFQKGDIAEGYSVSREKKESFPLTVTSAQKNPTAFYLCASSDPQGAHYGYTFGSGTRLTVV.

The V and J genes are TRBV5-4 and TRBJ2-1, with a possible D match to TRBD1 (6 bases). The CDR3 is 15 residues long. Trimming removed 2 bases from V and 3 bases from J, with 12 bases in between. Looked up from germline, CDR1 is SGHNT and CDR2 is YYREEE (reference sequence). The CDR3 protein is CASSFAGVGYNEQFF. The CDR3 coding sequence is TGTGCCAGCAGCTTCGCAGGGGTCGGCTACAATGAGCAGTTCTTC.

The V call is TRBV27, the J call TRBJ1-5; 10 positions match TRBD1. Trimming took 6 bases from V and 2 from J; bases not matched to a gene: 4. The CDR3 runs to 15 residues. The V gene's germline CDR1 is MNHEY and CDR2 SMNVEV (reference sequence). The CDR3 spells CASSAGTGGNQPQHF. CDR3 sequence (DNA): TGTGCCAGCAGCGCCGGGACAGGGGGCAATCAGCCCCAGCATTTT.

The J gene is TRBJ1-2, the V gene TRBV7-9; D gene unclear. This CDR3 region has 15 residues. Trimming took off 2 bases at V and 4 bases at J, with 14 bases between the two ends. From germline, CDR1 is SEHNR and CDR2 FQNEAQ (reference sequence). The CDR3 sequence: CASSLIASRGYGYTF. The CDR3 nucleotides read TGTGCCAGCAGCTTAATTGCTAGTCGAGGCTATGGCTACACCTTC.

The V and J genes are TRBV7-9 and TRBJ1-1; no reliable D call. CDR1 and CDR2 from the germline V gene are SEHNR and FQNEAQ (reference sequence). Between the trimmed V and J ends, which lost 4 bases and 0 bases, there was a span of 9 bases. There are 14 residues in the CDR3. CDR3 region: CASSSDGLNTEAFF. CDR3 nucleotide sequence: TGTGCCAGCAGCTCAGACGGGTTGAACACTGAAGCTTTCTTT.